This passage covers 15 T cell receptor beta chains from one sample sequenced in a study of tumor-infiltrating lymphocytes in oesophageal squamous cell carcinoma. From the PCR reads, TCRdb called clonotypes with MiXCR, one entry per CDR3 protein. The sample includes about 21,000 distinct CDR3 sequences, around 33% of them seen just once. Sequences were obtained from esophageal tumor tissue. Receptors were obtained from a male donor with esophageal squamous cell carcinoma.

This clonotype is medium-sized (0.01 to 0.1%) in the sample. The rearrangement links TRBV7-9 to TRBJ2-6; D remains ambiguous. The V gene's germline CDR1 is SEHNR and CDR2 FQNEAQ (reference sequence). The V end was cut by 3 bases, the J end by 0 bases, with 12 bases between. The CDR3 covers 17 residues. The chain's CDR3 is CASSFLPTSSGANVLTF. The CDR3 nucleotides are TGTGCCAGCAGCTTCCTACCTACCAGCTCTGGGGCCAACGTCCTGACTTTC.

This chain uses TRBV24-1 with TRBJ2-4, with 8 bases matching TRBD1. The CDR3 is 15 residues long. The germline V gene encodes CDR1 KGHDR and CDR2 SFDVKD. J lost 2 bases, V lost 8 bases, and 7 bases had no gene match. The CDR3 DNA follows: TGTGCCACCACCAGGACAGGGAGGACCAAAAACATTCAGTACTTC. Amino acids: CATTRTGRTKNIQYF.

In its sample, this clonotype was seen once. The chain carries TRBV7-2 and TRBJ2-1, with TRBD1 identical over 9 bases. TRBJ2-7 explains the end of the DNA better; the J call may be wrong. The CDR3 length is 14 residues. Germline assignment: CDR1 SGHTA and CDR2 FQGNSA. Written as DNA, the CDR3 is TGTGCCAGCAGCTACCGGACAGGGGCCTACGAGCAGTACTTC. Amino acids: CASSYRTGAYEQYF.

This clonotype came up many times. The CDR3 region has the DNA TGTGCCAGCAGTTGGACAATGGGTACGAACGAGCAGTACTTC. Protein product: CASSWTMGTNEQYF. The chain carries TRBV12-3 or TRBV12-4 and TRBJ2-7; D possibly corresponds to TRBD1 (5 bases). The CDR3 sequence is 14 residues long. Between the trimmed V and J ends, which lost 4 bases and 5 bases, there was a span of 15 bases.

This clonotype has only one observation. A single base separates this from a much larger clone, so it may be a read error. A read error is likely, as this CDR3 ends without the conserved phenylalanine or tryptophan. This chain connects TRBV10-1 to TRBJ1-1; D is unresolved. There are 13 residues in the CDR3. Germline V gives CDR1 WNHNN, CDR2 SYGVQD (reference sequence). V lost 8 bases and J 2 bases, leaving 12 bases between the germline ends. This CDR3 reads CASRSGVNTEAFS. DNA for the CDR3: TGCGCCAGCCGAAGCGGGGTAAACACTGAAGCTTTCTCT.

V usage is TRBV7-2 and J usage is TRBJ2-3, with 10 bases fitting TRBD2. The CDR3 is 16 amino acids. V lost 5 bases to trimming and J lost 4 bases; unmatched junction nucleotides: 9. The germline gives CDR1 SGHTA, CDR2 FQGNSA. Here the CDR3 reads CASSRDLAGVADTQYF. CDR3 nucleotide sequence: TGTGCCAGCAGCCGAGACCTAGCGGGAGTGGCAGATACGCAGTATTTT. Together with reference TRBV7-2 and TRBJ2-3, the CDR3 gives the full variable domain: GAGVSQSPSNKVTEKGKDVELRCDPISGHTALYWYRQSLGQGLEFLIYFQGNSAPDKSGLPSDRFSAERTGGSVSTLTIQRTQQEDSAVYLCASSRDLAGVADTQYFGPGTRLTVL.

This clonotype is classed as medium-sized. This chain connects TRBV12-5 to TRBJ1-1; D call uncertain. The CDR3 has 11 residues. CDR1 LGHNT and CDR2 FRNRAP come from the germline V gene. V gave up 8 bases and J gave up 0 bases, with 4 bases separating them. The DNA for the CDR3 is TGTGCTAGTAAGATGAACACTGAAGCTTTCTTT. Residues: CASKMNTEAFF.

The chain joins TRBV19 to TRBJ2-3, with a tentative D call TRBD1 (6 bases). With the DNA end fitting TRBJ1-1 better, the J assignment may be wrong. The CDR3 length is 16 residues. Germline V gives CDR1 LNHDA, CDR2 SQIVND (reference sequence). This CDR3 is CATSKGGLWMNTEAFF. CDR3 nucleotides: TGTGCCACCTCCAAAGGGGGGCTGTGGATGAACACTGAAGCTTTCTTT.

The V and J genes are TRBV12-3 or TRBV12-4 and TRBJ2-3; perhaps D is TRBD1 or TRBD2 (5 bases each). The length of the CDR3 is 10 residues. V shed 8 bases and J shed 9 bases, with 9 bases lying between them. This chain's CDR3 is CASGEGTQYF. The DNA of the CDR3 is TGTGCCAGCGGTGAGGGGACGCAGTATTTT.

This clonotype was detected ten times or more. The CDR3 DNA reads TGTGCCAGCAGTTACGACGCTTCCTCCTACGAGCAGTACTTC. As protein: CASSYDASSYEQYF. The chain employs TRBV6-1 and TRBJ2-7; D is unresolved. The CDR3 runs 14 residues. Germline values: CDR1 MNHNS, CDR2 SASEGT. The V end lost 5 bases, the J end lost 0 bases, and 11 bases lay between the germline ends.

This clonotype was detected many times. This sequence joins TRBV6-2 or TRBV6-3 and TRBJ1-2; D is unresolved. The germline gives CDR1 MNHEY, CDR2 SVGEGT. The CDR3 has 12 amino acids. V shed 0 bases and J shed 5 bases, with 4 bases lying between them. In DNA form, the CDR3 reads TGTGCCAGCAGTTACTCGAGATATGGCTACACCTTC. Protein: CASSYSRYGYTF.

This clonotype was seen ten or more times. The V and J genes are TRBV18 and TRBJ2-3; D not certain. The length of the CDR3 is 15 residues. Germline V lookup: CDR1 KGHSH, CDR2 LQKENI. V was shortened by 3 bases and J by 4 bases, with 14 bases between the two germline ends. This chain's CDR3 is CASSPTERGADTQYF. DNA for the CDR3: TGTGCCAGCTCACCCACGGAACGTGGGGCAGATACGCAGTATTTT.

Remarks on this clonotype: Mismatch with germline at one junction end may stem from a read error. The chain recombines TRBV5-3 with TRBJ2-7, with D perhaps given as TRBD1 or TRBD2 (5 bases each). The J call may be mistaken, given a closer DNA end match to TRBJ2-5. TRBV5-3 has ORF status, its function being uncertain. The CDR3 has 15 residues. The CDR3 region is CASSLRGGGQETQYF. DNA of the CDR3: TGTGCCAGCAGCTTACGGGGCGGAGGTCAAGAGACCCAGTACTTC.

This clonotype was recorded many times. The genes are TRBV6-1 and TRBJ2-5, with a possible D match to TRBD1 (5 bases). The germline V gene has CDR1 MNHNS and CDR2 SASEGT. The length of the CDR3 is 19 residues. V gave up 5 bases and J gave up 5 bases, with 30 bases separating them. The CDR3 loop reads CASSHATRVWGGTWETQYF. In DNA form, the CDR3 reads TGTGCCAGCAGTCACGCGACCCGAGTATGGGGCGGCACATGGGAGACCCAGTACTTC.

This clonotype was seen at least ten times. This chain uses TRBV28 with TRBJ2-7, with TRBD2 identical over 13 bases. With V trimmed by 4 bases and J by 7 bases, 10 bases remained unmatched. CDR1 and CDR2 (germline): MDHEN, SYDVKM. The CDR3 sequence is 16 residues long. The CDR3 nucleotides are TGTGCCAGCAGTTCCCCCTGGACTAGCGGGAGTGAGGAGCAGTACTTC. Translating it yields CASSSPWTSGSEEQYF.